The table lists the clone carrying this TCR beta chain with a few counts. Unique molecular identifiers were used to barcode this TCRbeta library. TCRdb re-called the PCR reads through MiXCR, storing one row per CDR3 protein. Of hundreds of thousands of distinct CDR3 sequences listed, 16% were seen once; the top ten hold 1.1%. This specimen comes from a study of T-cell reconstitution after alpha-beta-depleted transplantation in children. V lost 7 bases, J lost 0 bases, and 13 bases lay in between. Germline values: CDR1 DFQATT, CDR2 SNEGSKA (reference sequence). The CDR3 loop spans 14 amino acids. Sequencing was performed on PBMCs from the stem cell graft donor, taken from the stem cell graft. This receptor was obtained from a human donor who donated a stem cell graft to a child with acute myeloid leukemia. The chain links TRBV20-1 to TRBJ1-3; no reliable D call. CDR3 amino acids: CSVTRPGSGNTIYF. The CDR3 DNA sequence: TGCAGTGTAACTAGACCAGGCTCTGGAAACACCATATATTTT.